This record looks at one TCR beta chain sequence and its context. The antigen is undetermined. The data were taken from a study of neoadjuvant anti-PD-1 for oral cavity cancer. Looking at the study overall: Nivolumab at 3 mg/kg was mostly given biweekly, three to four doses, pre-surgery. Whole-study results and caveats: Pretreatment Treg/Th17 ratio correlated inversely with post-treatment tumor clonality.

The J segment lost 6 bases and the V segment lost 6 bases, leaving 12 bases of the junction unmatched. This CDR3 has 15 residues. The V gene's germline CDR1 is LNHDA and CDR2 SQIVND (reference sequence). Profiling relied on immunoSEQ multiplex PCR, and the TCRdb table lists in-frame clones only, not all of them. The sample includes over 60,000 clones, 80% to 90% seen only once; the top ten take roughly 2.9%. Time point reported: after neoadjuvant nivolumab, at surgical resection. The TCR sequence derives from a person aged 35-79 years with oral cavity squamous cell carcinoma. This specimen was PBMCs, taken after nivolumab (anti-PD-1) treatment. The chain uses TRBV19 and TRBJ2-7; 9 nucleotides line up with TRBD1. The CDR3 here is CASSQTGTGIREQYF. The DNA for the CDR3 is TGTGCCAGTAGCCAGACCGGGACAGGGATACGCGAGCAGTACTTC. Filled out from reference TRBV19 and TRBJ2-7, the complete variable domain reads DGGITQSPKYLFRKEGQNVTLSCEQNLNHDAMYWYRQDPGQGLRLIYYSQIVNDFQKGDIAEGYSVSREKKESFPLTVTSAQKNPTAFYLCASSQTGTGIREQYFGPGTRLTVT.